One and the same sample provided the 31 T cell receptor beta chains below, sequenced in a study of blood T cell repertoires in COVID-19. The table came from immunoSEQ multiplex PCR; TCRdb's copy has only in-frame clones and leaves some out. The sample yields over 30,000 clones, about 88% seen once. Sample: peripheral blood. The origin of the receptors is a woman older than 75 with active or convalescent COVID-19.

The rearrangement uses TRBV11-2 and TRBJ2-3, with TRBD2 matching over 9 bases. V lost 5 bases, J lost 0 bases, and 9 bases stayed unmatched. CDR1 and CDR2 (germline): SGHAT, FQNNGV. The length of the CDR3 is 17 residues. The CDR3 nucleotides read TGTGCCAGCAGCAAGAGACTAGCGGCCTCTAGCACAGATACGCAGTATTTT. Translated: CASSKRLAASSTDTQYF.

V gene TRBV6-5 combines with J gene TRBJ1-6, with TRBD1 matching over 9 bases. The CDR3 consists of 16 residues. Looked up from germline, CDR1 is MNHEY and CDR2 is SVGAGI. With V trimmed by 4 bases and J by 9 bases, 10 bases remained unmatched. The CDR3 DNA is TGTGCCAGCAGTTCCTACTCGGGACAGGGTCTTTCACCCCTCCACTTT. Its protein product is CASSSYSGQGLSPLHF.

The V and J genes are TRBV11-2 and TRBJ1-2; 11 nucleotides agree with TRBD1. The CDR3 is 15 amino acids. Trimming cost V 3 bases and J 7 bases; bases outside gene matches: 7. Germline V gene sequence: CDR1 SGHAT, CDR2 FQNNGV. The CDR3 DNA sequence: TGTGCCAGCAGCTTCGGTGGACAGGGGGCGCTTGGCTACACCTTC. Amino acids: CASSFGGQGALGYTF. The full variable domain, rest sourced from reference TRBV11-2 and TRBJ1-2, is EAGVAQSPRYKIIEKRQSVAFWCNPISGHATLYWYQQILGQGPKLLIQFQNNGVVDDSQLPKDRFSAERLKGVDSTLKIQPAKLEDSAVYLCASSFGGQGALGYTFGSGTRLTVV.

The J gene is TRBJ1-2, the V gene TRBV15; the match to TRBD1 covers 7 bases. Germline CDR1 is LNHNV and CDR2 is YYDKDF (reference sequence). The CDR3 has 15 residues. Trimming at V came to 0 bases and at J to 3 bases, leaving 4 bases not matched to a gene. The CDR3 reads CATSRDSDRDYGYTF. CDR3 in DNA: TGTGCCACCAGCAGAGATTCCGACAGGGACTATGGCTACACCTTC.

This clone is a singleton in its sample. V is TRBV5-4 and J is TRBJ2-3; 7 nucleotides agree with TRBD1. This CDR3 contains 13 residues. Per germline, CDR1 SGHNT and CDR2 YYREEE (reference sequence). The ends lost 4 bases at V and 6 bases at J; junction bases unmatched: 5. The CDR3 loop is CASSPGQRDTQYF. CDR3 bases: TGTGCCAGCAGCCCGGGACAGCGGGATACGCAGTATTTT. The complete variable domain, with remaining parts taken from reference TRBV5-4 and TRBJ2-3, reads ETGVTQSPTHLIKTRGQQVTLRCSSQSGHNTVSWYQQALGQGPQFIFQYYREEENGRGNFPPRFSGLQFPNYSSELNVNALELDDSALYLCASSPGQRDTQYFGPGTRLTVL.

The rearrangement uses TRBV4-1 and TRBJ2-1, with 10 bases that match TRBD2. The CDR3 sequence is 16 residues long. CDR1 and CDR2 (germline): MGHRA, YSYEKL. The junction had 5 bases not matched to a gene; V was cut back by 2 bases and J by 4 bases. The CDR3 is CASSQTLAGEYNEQFF. CDR3 nucleotide sequence: TGCGCCAGCAGCCAAACTCTAGCGGGGGAGTACAATGAGCAGTTCTTC.

The chain links TRBV18 to TRBJ1-5; 9 bases agree with TRBD1. The CDR3 is made up of 15 amino acids. From germline, CDR1 is KGHSH and CDR2 LQKENI. Unmatched junction bases numbered 6, after V lost 3 bases and J lost 6 bases. This chain's CDR3 is CASSPGTGNPQPQHF. CDR3 DNA sequence: TGTGCCAGCTCACCTGGGACAGGGAACCCTCAGCCCCAGCATTTT. The full variable domain, in which reference TRBV18 and TRBJ1-5 provide the parts outside the CDR3, is NAGVMQNPRHLVRRRGQEARLRCSPMKGHSHVYWYRQLPEEGLKFMVYLQKENIIDESGMPKERFSAEFPKEGPSILRIQQVVRGDSAAYFCASSPGTGNPQPQHFGDGTRLSIL.

This rearrangement joins TRBV9 to TRBJ2-3; 12 bases map to TRBD2. Germline CDR1 and CDR2: SGDLS and YYNGEE. The trim removed 0 bases at V and 0 bases at J, leaving 11 bases unmatched. CDR3 length: 20 amino acids. CDR3 region: CASSVATASGGAFSTDTQYF. CDR3 sequence (DNA): TGTGCCAGCAGCGTAGCTACGGCTAGCGGGGGGGCCTTTAGCACAGATACGCAGTATTTT.

The V call is TRBV4-2, the J call TRBJ2-5; 9 bases match TRBD2. The CDR3 is 15 amino acids. Germline CDR1 LGHNA, CDR2 YNFKEQ. The trim removed 0 bases at V and 7 bases at J, leaving 6 bases unmatched. CDR3 sequence reads: CASSQEGGRDWTQYF. The CDR3 nucleotides are TGTGCCAGCAGCCAAGAAGGCGGGAGGGACTGGACCCAGTACTTC.

This sequence joins TRBV15 and TRBJ1-5; no reliable D call. CDR1 is LNHNV, CDR2 YYDKDF, per germline (reference sequence). Trimming stripped 11 bases from V and 2 bases from J, with 13 bases between. This CDR3 is built from 13 residues. The CDR3 sequence is CASGRRGNQPQHF. The CDR3 region has the DNA TGTGCCTCCGGTAGGAGAGGCAATCAGCCCCAGCATTTT.

The V and J genes are TRBV5-5 and TRBJ2-3, with 9 positions matching TRBD2. Germline V gene data show CDR1 as SGHKS and CDR2 as YYEKEE (reference sequence). The CDR3 sequence is 16 residues long. V shed 4 bases, J shed 2 bases, and the junction held 8 bases outside the gene matches. CDR3 DNA sequence: TGTGCCAGCAGCACAATAGCGGGGGCCCCCACAGATACGCAGTATTTT. As protein: CASSTIAGAPTDTQYF.

The CDR3 spells CASGPGQGTGEQYF. The CDR3 coding sequence is TGTGCCAGCGGACCGGGACAGGGGACGGGGGAGCAGTACTTC. V is TRBV6-5 and J is TRBJ2-7; 10 bases match TRBD1. Trimming cost V 8 bases and J 7 bases; bases outside gene matches: 11. This CDR3 comprises 14 residues. The V gene's germline CDR1 is MNHEY and CDR2 SVGAGI.

This clone appeared a few times. This chain uses TRBV2 with TRBJ2-1; 7 bases are shared with TRBD1. CDR3 length: 16 amino acids. Trimming took 2 bases from V and 7 from J; bases not matched to a gene: 11. The germline V gene has CDR1 SNHLY and CDR2 FYNNEI. The CDR3: CASSELGGFGVNEQFF. Written as DNA, the CDR3 is TGTGCCAGCAGTGAATTAGGGGGCTTCGGGGTTAATGAGCAGTTCTTC.

The chain employs TRBV15 and TRBJ1-2; D uncertain. Germline V CDR1 and CDR2: LNHNV, YYDKDF (reference sequence). The CDR3 is 13 amino acids. V was pared by 1 base and J by 5 bases, with 8 bases between. CDR3 region: CATSRGQVYGYTF. In nucleotides, the CDR3 is TGTGCCACCAGCAGAGGCCAGGTGTATGGCTACACCTTC.

V is TRBV19 and J is TRBJ2-3, with D perhaps TRBD2 (7 bases). The CDR3 is made up of 15 amino acids. CDR1 is LNHDA, CDR2 SQIVND, per germline (reference sequence). Trimming shortened V by 4 bases and J by 0 bases, and 11 bases separated the two germline ends. CDR3 sequence (DNA): TGTGCCAGTAGTAGGGGAGGGGGTAGCACAGATACGCAGTATTTT. It is translated as CASSRGGGSTDTQYF. The full variable domain, its missing parts supplied by reference TRBV19 and TRBJ2-3, is DGGITQSPKYLFRKEGQNVTLSCEQNLNHDAMYWYRQDPGQGLRLIYYSQIVNDFQKGDIAEGYSVSREKKESFPLTVTSAQKNPTAFYLCASSRGGGSTDTQYFGPGTRLTVL.

The chain's CDR3 is CASSSTGGYTEAFF. The DNA of the CDR3 is TGTGCCAGCAGTTCTACAGGGGGCTACACTGAAGCTTTCTTT. J is TRBJ1-1 and V is TRBV28, with 9 bases matching TRBD1. Per the germline V gene, CDR1 is MDHEN and CDR2 is SYDVKM. Unmatched junction bases numbered 3, after V lost 4 bases and J lost 3 bases. The CDR3 has 14 residues.

This clone was seen only once. The chain uses TRBV4-1 and TRBJ2-3, with 9 bases fitting TRBD2. The CDR3 contains 16 residues. CDR1 MGHRA and CDR2 YSYEKL come from the germline V gene. V lost 5 bases and J lost 0; bases outside the gene matches: 6. CDR3 in DNA: TGCGCCAGCAGCAAAAGTAGCGGGGGCAGCACAGATACGCAGTATTTT. Its protein product is CASSKSSGGSTDTQYF.

V gene TRBV12-2 combines with J gene TRBJ1-5. TRBV12-2 is a pseudogene locus. This CDR3 spans 14 amino acids. CDR3 in amino acids: CASRLLRGWQPQHF. The CDR3 DNA follows: TGTGCAAGTCGCTTACTACGGGGTTGGCAGCCCCAGCATTTT.

This clone was seen a single time. The V and J genes are TRBV12-3 or TRBV12-4 and TRBJ2-3; D possibly corresponds to TRBD2 (6 bases). The V end lost 6 bases, the J end lost 6 bases, and 10 bases lay between the germline ends. This CDR3 spans 12 amino acids. CDR3 sequence (DNA): TGTGCCAGCAGCACGACTAGGGATACGCAGTATTTT. Protein product: CASSTTRDTQYF.

In DNA form, the CDR3 reads TGCGCCAGCAGCTTGGCCGCGGCGCAAGAGACCCAGTACTTC. This encodes CASSLAAAQETQYF. The chain recombines TRBV5-1 with TRBJ2-5, with D uncertain. This CDR3 contains 14 residues. V was pared by 0 bases and J by 2 bases, with 8 bases between. Germline V gene lookup returns CDR1 SGHRS and CDR2 YFSETQ. The full variable domain, its missing parts supplied by reference TRBV5-1 and TRBJ2-5, is KAGVTQTPRYLIKTRGQQVTLSCSPISGHRSVSWYQQTPGQGLQFLFEYFSETQRNKGNFPGRFSGRQFSNSRSEMNVSTLELGDSALYLCASSLAAAQETQYFGPGTRLLVL.

The chain carries TRBV28 and TRBJ2-3; 9 nucleotides align to TRBD1. J was trimmed by 2 bases and V by 6 bases; bases with no gene match: 3. Germline V CDR1 and CDR2: MDHEN, SYDVKM. This CDR3 has 14 amino acids. The chain's CDR3 is CASRTGGNTDTQYF. The CDR3 region has the DNA TGTGCCAGCAGAACAGGGGGCAACACAGATACGCAGTATTTT.

This clone was seen once. This sequence joins TRBV6-5 and TRBJ1-4; no clear D. From germline, CDR1 is MNHEY and CDR2 SVGAGI. This CDR3 spans 14 amino acids. Trimming stripped 4 bases from V and 8 bases from J, with 14 bases between. Here the CDR3 reads CASSSPGAYEKLFF. Here the CDR3 DNA reads TGTGCCAGCAGTTCCCCCGGTGCGTACGAAAAACTGTTTTTT.

The rearrangement links TRBV2 to TRBJ2-7; no definite D call. Deletions cut 4 bases from V and 3 bases from J, with 4 bases between. Germline V gene data show CDR1 as SNHLY and CDR2 as FYNNEI. This CDR3 comprises 11 residues. CDR3 residues: CASSAFYEQYF. The CDR3 nucleotides are TGTGCCAGCAGTGCCTTCTACGAGCAGTACTTC.

CDR3 amino acids: CASSRGEPGQGSYEQYF. Written as DNA, the CDR3 is TGTGCCAGCAGCCGAGGGGAGCCGGGACAGGGGTCCTACGAGCAGTACTTC. This chain uses TRBV11-2 with TRBJ2-7; 10 positions agree with TRBD1. The CDR3 totals 17 residues. Germline V CDR1 and CDR2: SGHAT, FQNNGV. The V gene end was trimmed by 5 bases and the J gene end by 1 base; junction bases not matched to a gene: 11. Supplemented by reference TRBV11-2 and TRBJ2-7, the full variable domain reads EAGVAQSPRYKIIEKRQSVAFWCNPISGHATLYWYQQILGQGPKLLIQFQNNGVVDDSQLPKDRFSAERLKGVDSTLKIQPAKLEDSAVYLCASSRGEPGQGSYEQYFGPGTRLTVT.

V gene TRBV4-2 combines with J gene TRBJ2-2; TRBD2 agrees at 8 bases. Germline CDR1 is LGHNA and CDR2 is YNFKEQ. After removal of 4 bases from V and 3 bases from J, the junction contained 7 bases not matched to a gene. The CDR3 runs to 16 residues. CDR3: CASSPLGLDDTGELFF. In DNA, the CDR3 is TGTGCCAGCAGCCCCTTGGGACTAGATGACACCGGGGAGCTGTTTTTT.

The V gene is TRBV19, the J gene TRBJ1-4; TRBD1 matches at 11 bases. V was clipped by 2 bases and J by 8 bases; unmatched bases: 7. Germline CDR1 reads LNHDA; CDR2 reads SQIVND (reference sequence). The CDR3 runs 16 residues. CDR3: CASSISDRGREEKLFF. DNA for the CDR3: TGTGCCAGTAGTATATCGGACAGGGGGCGCGAAGAAAAACTGTTTTTT.

The chain employs TRBV6-1 and TRBJ1-5; 7 bases match TRBD1. Germline lookup yields CDR1 MNHNS and CDR2 SASEGT. The V segment lost 2 bases and the J segment 4 bases; nucleotides outside the gene matches: 5. The CDR3 contains 15 residues. CDR3 amino acids: CASSETQGNNQPQHF. In DNA, the CDR3 is TGTGCCAGCAGTGAAACACAGGGGAATAATCAGCCCCAGCATTTT.

The rearrangement uses TRBV5-1 and TRBJ1-3; 12 positions agree with TRBD1. V was clipped by 3 bases and J by 2 bases; unmatched bases: 6. CDR3 size: 17 residues. Germline V gives CDR1 SGHRS, CDR2 YFSETQ. The CDR3 reads CASSSGQGATAGNTIYF. Here the CDR3 DNA reads TGCGCCAGCAGCTCGGGACAGGGGGCAACGGCTGGAAACACCATATATTTT.

The CDR3 is CASSFFLDRRNEKLFF. CDR3 nucleotide sequence: TGTGCCAGCAGCTTTTTCCTGGACAGGCGTAATGAAAAACTGTTTTTT. V and J are TRBV7-9 and TRBJ1-4; 7 bases match TRBD1. This CDR3 has 16 residues. CDR1 is SEHNR and CDR2 is FQNEAQ in the germline V gene (reference sequence). After removal of 3 bases from V and 4 bases from J, the junction contained 8 bases not matched to a gene.

The chain uses TRBV4-1 and TRBJ1-4; D call uncertain. Looked up from germline, CDR1 is MGHRA and CDR2 is YSYEKL. Trimming cost V 1 base and J 1 base, with 7 bases left between them. This CDR3 comprises 15 residues. The CDR3 DNA sequence: TGCGCCAGCAGCCAAGTCCGGGGAACTAATGAAAAACTGTTTTTT. Residues: CASSQVRGTNEKLFF.

This chain connects TRBV6-6 to TRBJ2-1; D may be TRBD2 (6 bases). Germline values: CDR1 MNHNY, CDR2 SVGAGI (reference sequence). This CDR3 is built from 16 residues. V shed 4 bases and J shed 5 bases, with 18 bases lying between them. CDR3 in DNA: TGTGCCAGCAGTTCCCCGATTGGGGGGTTGGACAATGAGCAGTTCTTC. This sequence encodes CASSSPIGGLDNEQFF.